The 7 T cell receptor beta chains below were found in one sample sequenced in a study of T cell responses to AZD1222 COVID-19 vaccine. Data came from immunoSEQ multiplex PCR; TCRdb stores just in-frame clones and leaves some out. The sample contains roughly 180,000 clones, 85% to 90% of which appear only once. The starting material was peripheral blood, obtained on day 0 of MenACWY control vaccination. The origin of the receptors is an adult in good health.

This chain uses TRBV7-2 with TRBJ2-2; D is perhaps TRBD2 (6 bases). V shed 4 bases and J shed 2 bases, with 14 bases lying between them. The germline CDR1 and CDR2 sequences are SGHTA and FQGNSA. The CDR3 loop spans 16 amino acids. CDR3 in amino acids: CASSSQRAGNTGELFF. The CDR3 nucleotides read TGTGCCAGCAGCTCCCAGCGGGCGGGTAACACCGGGGAGCTGTTTTTT.

The chain carries TRBV27 and TRBJ1-4; D remains ambiguous. Germline CDR1 MNHEY, CDR2 SMNVEV (reference sequence). V lost 8 bases and J 8 bases, leaving 18 bases between the germline ends. The CDR3 consists of 14 residues. The chain's CDR3 is CASARLDDWEKLFF. The CDR3 DNA reads as TGTGCCAGCGCTCGGTTGGACGACTGGGAAAAACTGTTTTTT.

The genes are TRBV10-3 and TRBJ2-5; D may match TRBD1 or TRBD2 (6 bases each). This CDR3 region has 13 residues. Looked up from germline, CDR1 is ENHRY and CDR2 is SYGVKD. CDR3 nucleotides: TGTGTTACATCAAGGGGGGCCGAAGAGACCCAGTACTTC. Translated, it gives CVTSRGAEETQYF.

This clone was seen once. The J gene is TRBJ2-1, the V gene TRBV5-1; D unresolved. Germline CDR1 and CDR2: SGHRS and YFSETQ. The CDR3 spans 13 residues. V dropped 0 bases and J dropped 6 bases, with 7 bases sitting between them. The CDR3 region has the DNA TGCGCCAGCAGCTTGGGTACTTCCAATGAGCAGTTCTTC. This codes for CASSLGTSNEQFF.

The chain joins TRBV11-3 to TRBJ2-3; tentatively, D is TRBD1 (5 bases). V was trimmed by 3 bases and J by 0 bases, leaving 13 bases between them. The CDR3 length is 16 residues. In germline, CDR1 is SGHNT, CDR2 YENEEA. CDR3 bases: TGTGCCAGCAGCTTGGGAAGGGGCCCTAGCACAGATACGCAGTATTTT. Residues: CASSLGRGPSTDTQYF. Full variable domain (outside the CDR3, taken from reference TRBV11-3 and TRBJ2-3): EAGVVQSPRYKIIEKKQPVAFWCNPISGHNTLYWYLQNLGQGPELLIRYENEEAVDDSQLPKDRFSAERLKGVDSTLKIQPAELGDSAVYLCASSLGRGPSTDTQYFGPGTRLTVL.

The rearrangement links TRBV18 to TRBJ2-7; perhaps TRBD1 as D (5 bases). The CDR3 runs to 13 residues. CDR1 is KGHSH, CDR2 LQKENI, per germline. V lost 4 bases to trimming and J lost 2 bases, with 9 bases between them. The CDR3, as DNA: TGTGCCAGCTCACTGACAGAAACCTACGAGCAGTACTTC. This translates into CASSLTETYEQYF. The full variable domain, with the rest looked up from reference TRBV18 and TRBJ2-7, is NAGVMQNPRHLVRRRGQEARLRCSPMKGHSHVYWYRQLPEEGLKFMVYLQKENIIDESGMPKERFSAEFPKEGPSILRIQQVVRGDSAAYFCASSLTETYEQYFGPGTRLTVT.

The chain has TRBV28 and TRBJ2-7, with 7 bases that match TRBD1. Germline CDR1 MDHEN, CDR2 SYDVKM. V lost 3 bases, J lost 2 bases, and 4 bases stayed unmatched. The CDR3 length is 14 residues. The CDR3 nucleotides read TGTGCCAGCAGTTTTCCAGGGGGACCCTACGAGCAGTACTTC. It codes for CASSFPGGPYEQYF.